A single sample gave rise to the 4 T cell receptor beta chains below, sequenced in a study of shared clonotypes between healthy human individuals. Profiling relied on immunoSEQ multiplex PCR, and the TCRdb table lists in-frame clones only, not all of them. The sample records some 2 million clones, roughly 95% being singletons. CD45RO-negative CD8 cells positively selected for CCR7 made up the naive population, which excluded terminally differentiated effector memory CD45RA+ cells. The specimen was naive CD8+ T cells sorted from blood. These TCRs come from a man younger than 35 in good health.

The chain recombines TRBV4-3 with TRBJ1-4; D might be TRBD1 (6 bases). Per the germline V gene, CDR1 is LGHNA and CDR2 is YSLEER. The ends were cut back, 4 bases at V and 8 bases at J, with 17 bases in the middle. The CDR3 length is 15 residues. CDR3 amino acids: CASSRIQGEKEKLFF. CDR3 nucleotide sequence: TGCGCCAGCAGCCGAATACAGGGAGAAAAGGAAAAACTGTTTTTT.

The chain joins TRBV11-2 to TRBJ1-2, with TRBD1 matching over 7 bases. The CDR3 has 15 amino acids. Germline CDR1 is SGHAT and CDR2 is FQNNGV. Germline trimming cut 3 bases from V and 4 bases from J; bases unmatched to any gene: 8. The CDR3 DNA reads TGTGCCAGCAGCTTGGACAGGCGGTCGGTCTATGGCTACACCTTC. Translated: CASSLDRRSVYGYTF.

Many counts were recorded for this clone. The V and J genes are TRBV30 and TRBJ1-1; D remains ambiguous. The germline CDR1 and CDR2 sequences are GTSNPN and SVGIG (reference sequence). Between the trimmed V and J ends, which lost 4 bases and 7 bases, there was a span of 10 bases. The CDR3 is 11 amino acids. The CDR3 loop is CAWIRRDEAFF. The CDR3 DNA sequence: TGTGCCTGGATAAGAAGGGATGAAGCTTTCTTT.

The chain combines TRBV27 with TRBJ2-5; D is perhaps TRBD2 (6 bases). V was clipped by 5 bases and J by 2 bases, with 15 bases between them. Germline V gives CDR1 MNHEY, CDR2 SMNVEV (reference sequence). The CDR3 length is 15 residues. The CDR3: CASSTSIAEQETQYF. The DNA for the CDR3 is TGTGCCAGCAGTACATCCATAGCGGAGCAAGAGACCCAGTACTTC.